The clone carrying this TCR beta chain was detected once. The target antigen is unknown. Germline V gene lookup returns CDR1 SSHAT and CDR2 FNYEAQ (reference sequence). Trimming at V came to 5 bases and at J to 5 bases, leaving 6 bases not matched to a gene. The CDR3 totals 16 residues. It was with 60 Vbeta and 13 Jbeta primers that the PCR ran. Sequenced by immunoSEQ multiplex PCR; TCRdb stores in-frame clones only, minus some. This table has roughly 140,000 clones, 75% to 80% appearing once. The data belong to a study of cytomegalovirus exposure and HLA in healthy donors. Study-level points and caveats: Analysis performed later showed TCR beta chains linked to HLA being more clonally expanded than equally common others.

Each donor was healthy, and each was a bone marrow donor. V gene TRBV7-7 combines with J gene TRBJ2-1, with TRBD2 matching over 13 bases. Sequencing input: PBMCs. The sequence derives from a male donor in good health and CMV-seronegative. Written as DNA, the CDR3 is TGTGCCAGCAGCCCTCGGACTAGCGGGAGTCACAATGAGCAGTTCTTC. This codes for CASSPRTSGSHNEQFF.